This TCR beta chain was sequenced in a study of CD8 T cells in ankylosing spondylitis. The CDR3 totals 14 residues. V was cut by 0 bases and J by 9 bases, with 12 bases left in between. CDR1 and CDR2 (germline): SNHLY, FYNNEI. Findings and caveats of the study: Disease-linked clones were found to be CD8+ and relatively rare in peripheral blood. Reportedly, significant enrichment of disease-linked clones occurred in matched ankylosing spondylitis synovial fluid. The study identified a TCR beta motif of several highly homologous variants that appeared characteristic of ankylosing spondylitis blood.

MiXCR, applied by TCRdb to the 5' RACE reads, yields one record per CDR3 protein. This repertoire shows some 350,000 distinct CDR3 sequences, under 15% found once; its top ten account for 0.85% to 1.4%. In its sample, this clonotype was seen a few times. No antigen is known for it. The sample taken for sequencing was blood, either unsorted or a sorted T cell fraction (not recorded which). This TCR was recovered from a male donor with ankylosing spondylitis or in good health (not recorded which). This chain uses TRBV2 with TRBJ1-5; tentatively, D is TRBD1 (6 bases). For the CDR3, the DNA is TGTGCCAGCAGTGAAGCGGGGGGCATCATGCCCCAGCATTTT. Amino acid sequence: CASSEAGGIMPQHF.